These 10 T cell receptor beta chains were all obtained from the same sample, sequenced in a study of cytomegalovirus exposure and HLA in healthy donors. The PCR contained 60 Vbeta and 13 Jbeta primers. Produced via immunoSEQ multiplex PCR; TCRdb's table is partial and in-frame only. This table holds 150,000 or so clones. Material: PBMCs. The source is a woman between 50 and 59 years old in good health and CMV-seronegative.

V usage is TRBV9 and J usage is TRBJ2-3, with TRBD2 identical over 7 bases. J gave up 8 bases and V 4 bases, and 4 bases lay outside the gene matches. Germline V gives CDR1 SGDLS, CDR2 YYNGEE. The CDR3 length is 12 residues. The CDR3 DNA is TGTGCCAGCAGCCCCCCGGGGGGTACGCAGTATTTT. This gives the protein CASSPPGGTQYF.

V is TRBV19 and J is TRBJ2-1, with TRBD2 as a possible D gene (5 bases). The CDR3 extends over 13 amino acids. Germline CDR1 is LNHDA and CDR2 is SQIVND (reference sequence). V was pared by 3 bases and J by 9 bases, with 12 bases between. CDR3 sequence: CASSIPPGLEQFF. CDR3 nucleotides: TGTGCCAGTAGTATCCCCCCTGGACTTGAGCAGTTCTTC.

The rearrangement joins TRBV29-1 to TRBJ2-2; D may be TRBD1 (6 bases). V lost 7 bases and J 5 bases, leaving 14 bases between the germline ends. Germline CDR1 SQVTM, CDR2 ANQGSEA. This CDR3 is 13 amino acids long. The CDR3 DNA follows: TGCAGCGGAAGAAAACAGGGAACCGGGGAGCTGTTTTTT. This codes for CSGRKQGTGELFF.

The J gene is TRBJ2-2, the V gene TRBV14, with 7 nucleotides matching TRBD2. The J segment lost 1 base and the V segment lost 5 bases, leaving 13 bases of the junction unmatched. In germline, CDR1 is SGHDN, CDR2 FVKESK. The CDR3 extends over 18 amino acids. The CDR3 region is CASSATREVFLNTGELFF. CDR3 DNA: TGTGCCAGCAGCGCAACCCGGGAGGTGTTCCTGAACACCGGGGAGCTGTTTTTT.

The gene calls are TRBV19 and TRBJ2-7; 10 bases align to TRBD1. The junction had 2 bases not matched to a gene; V was cut back by 6 bases and J by 3 bases. CDR1 is LNHDA, CDR2 SQIVND, per germline (reference sequence). This CDR3 is built from 13 residues. The CDR3 sequence: CASRDRGYYEQYF. The CDR3 DNA follows: TGTGCCAGTAGGGACAGGGGGTACTACGAGCAGTACTTC.

The genes are TRBV4-3 and TRBJ2-3; TRBD2 aligns across 7 bases. CDR3 length: 14 amino acids. Unmatched junction bases numbered 4, after V lost 1 base and J lost 6 bases. From germline, CDR1 is LGHNA and CDR2 YSLEER. CDR3 region: CASSQGGSTDTQYF. CDR3 in DNA: TGCGCCAGCAGCCAAGGCGGGAGTACCGATACGCAGTATTTT.

The V and J genes are TRBV27 and TRBJ2-7, with D tentatively TRBD1 (5 bases). Trimming removed 3 bases at V and 0 bases at J, with 12 bases between. Germline CDR1 reads MNHEY; CDR2 reads SMNVEV (reference sequence). CDR3 length equals 15 residues. The CDR3, as DNA: TGTGCCAGCAGTTTCGGCAGGGCTAGCTCCTACGAGCAGTACTTC. Its translation is CASSFGRASSYEQYF.

The J gene is TRBJ2-2, the V gene TRBV15; 8 bases line up with TRBD2. The V and J ends lost 5 bases and 3 bases, in that order; junction bases with no gene match: 5. The CDR3 loop spans 15 amino acids. Germline-derived CDR1 and CDR2 are LNHNV and YYDKDF (reference sequence). The CDR3 DNA sequence: TGTGCCACCAGCCCGTCGGGAGGGTACACCGGGGAGCTGTTTTTT. Translation gives CATSPSGGYTGELFF.

The chain joins TRBV5-8 to TRBJ1-5, with a possible D match to TRBD1 (6 bases). With 4 bases removed from V and 0 bases from J, the gap between germline ends came to 11 bases. The CDR3 runs to 15 residues. Germline V CDR1 and CDR2: SGHTS, YDEGEE. CDR3 sequence reads: CASSPGHYSNQPQHF. The CDR3 region has the DNA TGTGCCAGCAGCCCGGGACACTATAGCAATCAGCCCCAGCATTTT.

J is TRBJ1-2 and V is TRBV19; TRBD1 matches at 7 bases. The V and J ends lost 7 bases and 7 bases, in that order; junction bases with no gene match: 12. The CDR3 totals 14 residues. CDR1 and CDR2 (germline): LNHDA, SQIVND (reference sequence). CDR3 sequence (DNA): TGTGCCAGTAACCCGGGACAGACGTATGGTGGCTACACCTTC. Residues: CASNPGQTYGGYTF.